The next 8 T cell receptor beta chains were all read from a single sample in a study of shared clonotypes between healthy human individuals. The repertoire was sequenced with immunoSEQ multiplex PCR; TCRdb's copy has only in-frame clones and lacks some. The table lists over 75,000 clones, approximately 75% of them singletons. Sequencing was done on a sample of memory CD8+ T cells sorted from blood. The subset: CD45RO+ cells pooled with CCR7-negative TemRA cells. The receptors were gathered from a man between 25 and 39 years old in good health.

This clone was picked up one time. CDR3 sequence reads: CASSGDVNTEAFF. CDR3 bases: TGTGCCAGCAGTGGGGATGTGAACACTGAAGCTTTCTTT. This chain joins TRBV2 and TRBJ1-1; D ambiguous. V lost 4 bases and J lost 0, with 6 bases in between. Germline V gene lookup returns CDR1 SNHLY and CDR2 FYNNEI. The CDR3 totals 13 residues.

The J gene is TRBJ2-3, the V gene TRBV2; TRBD2 aligns across 10 bases. CDR3 length: 17 amino acids. V shed 5 bases, J shed 6 bases, and the junction held 14 bases outside the gene matches. Germline CDR1 reads SNHLY; CDR2 reads FYNNEI. As DNA, the CDR3 is TGTGCCAGCAGTTACACAGTACTAGCGGGATATATCGATACGCAGTATTTT. It specifies CASSYTVLAGYIDTQYF.

In this sample, this clone turned up once. V gene TRBV2 combines with J gene TRBJ2-7; the match to TRBD2 covers 8 bases. CDR3 length equals 13 residues. V lost 8 bases to trimming and J lost 7 bases; unmatched junction nucleotides: 10. Germline-derived CDR1 and CDR2 are SNHLY and FYNNEI. CDR3 region: CASGLAGQGEQYF. The CDR3 DNA reads TGTGCCAGCGGCCTAGCGGGCCAAGGGGAGCAGTACTTC.

Written as DNA, the CDR3 is TGTGCCAGCAGCTTAGAGGCTAGCGGGAACTACGAGCAGTACTTC. Translated: CASSLEASGNYEQYF. V is TRBV7-6 and J is TRBJ2-7, with 9 bases lining up with TRBD2. The ends lost 1 base at V and 3 bases at J; junction bases unmatched: 4. CDR1 is SGHVS, CDR2 FNYEAQ, per germline. The CDR3 is made up of 15 amino acids. Filled out from reference TRBV7-6 and TRBJ2-7, the complete variable domain reads GAGVSQSPRYKVTKRGQDVALRCDPISGHVSLYWYRQALGQGPEFLTYFNYEAQQDKSGLPNDRFSAERPEGSISTLTIQRTEQRDSAMYRCASSLEASGNYEQYFGPGTRLTVT.

V is TRBV27 and J is TRBJ1-1, with a weak D call TRBD1 (5 bases). The V end was cut by 5 bases, the J end by 4 bases, with 14 bases between. The CDR3 runs to 14 residues. The germline CDR1 and CDR2 sequences are MNHEY and SMNVEV (reference sequence). The CDR3: CASSPTDSSTEAFF. CDR3 bases: TGTGCCAGCAGTCCAACAGACAGTTCCACTGAAGCTTTCTTT.

J is TRBJ2-5 and V is TRBV11-1; D not certain. V dropped 2 bases and J dropped 5 bases, with 12 bases sitting between them. Germline V CDR1 and CDR2: SGHAT, FQDESV (reference sequence). This CDR3 is built from 14 residues. CDR3 nucleotides: TGTGCCAGCAGCTTAATCCTCAGTTGGGAGACCCAGTACTTC. This gives the protein CASSLILSWETQYF.

This clone was seen ten or more times. Other DNA sequences in the same sample also yield this CDR3. This chain links TRBV11-2 with TRBJ2-7; 10 positions match TRBD2. The CDR3 has 17 residues. Germline loops: CDR1 SGHAT, CDR2 FQNNGV. Trimming removed 2 bases from V and 2 bases from J; junction bases left unmatched: 9. The CDR3 DNA sequence: TGTGCCAGCAGCTTAACCCTAGCGGGAGAGTTTACCTACGAGCAGTACTTC. Protein sequence: CASSLTLAGEFTYEQYF.

The chain couples TRBV11-3 to TRBJ2-1; no definite D call. V was shortened by 1 base and J by 0 bases, with 4 bases between the two germline ends. The CDR3 is 14 amino acids. The V gene's germline CDR1 is SGHNT and CDR2 YENEEA. The CDR3 DNA is TGTGCCAGCAGCTTAGCAGGCTCCTACAATGAGCAGTTCTTC. Encoded protein: CASSLAGSYNEQFF.